The rows below give T cell receptor beta chains drawn from one sample of a study of molecular identifiers for immune sequencing clone quantification. Each CDR3 protein is one row after TCRdb ran MiXCR on the PCR reads. Among 600,000 to 650,000 distinct CDR3 sequences listed, about 20% were seen once. Material for sequencing was naive CD8+ T cells from blood, with Jurkat cell RNA spiked in. The receptors shown here come from a human donor in good health. Some libraries in this study had Jurkat cell RNA spiked in. Each CDR3 is given with its conserved first and last residue. Clone size is shown for a subset of rows, as once, few, many or a class of expanded clone.

J: TRBJ2-1; size: -; V: TRBV7-2; CDR3: CASSLDRDLAGFYNEQFF
J: TRBJ2-1; size: -; V: TRBV20-1; CDR3: CSARDMTSGGIDNEQFF
J: TRBJ2-3; size: -; V: TRBV6-1; CDR3: CASSVLAGGPINPDTQYF
J: TRBJ2-3; size: many; V: TRBV27; CDR3: CASSLGQGFLYTQYF
J: TRBJ2-3; size: many; V: TRBV7-2; CDR3: CASSLEAPPIAGGLYTDTQYF
J: TRBJ2-1; size: -; V: TRBV27; CDR3: CASSFEQGADEQFF
J: TRBJ2-5; size: -; V: TRBV7-2; CDR3: CASSLRKDREGTQYF
J: TRBJ2-7; size: many; V: TRBV7-2; CDR3: CASSAGLLYEQYF
J: TRBJ2-7; size: many; V: TRBV13; CDR3: CASSEGRGSYEQYF
J: TRBJ1-1; size: many; V: TRBV4-3; CDR3: CASSQDRQIQGTEAFF
J: TRBJ2-2; size: many; V: TRBV7-6; CDR3: CASSLAATGYTGELFF
J: TRBJ2-5; size: many; V: TRBV2; CDR3: CTVGDSYQETQYF
J: TRBJ1-1; size: many; V: TRBV5-5; CDR3: CASSPWDSDYTEAFF
J: TRBJ2-7; size: few; V: TRBV28; CDR3: CASSVAGTGYEQYF
J: TRBJ1-1; size: many; V: TRBV7-9; CDR3: CASSLGDGYTEAFF
J: TRBJ2-1; size: many; V: TRBV7-2; CDR3: CASSLGPTVYNEQFF
J: TRBJ2-7; size: -; V: TRBV12-3/TRBV12-4; CDR3: CASSFGTGGGREQYF
J: TRBJ2-5; size: many; V: TRBV19; CDR3: CASSESAGSETQYF
J: TRBJ2-3; size: -; V: TRBV12-3/TRBV12-4; CDR3: CASSPVVGPTDTQYF
J: TRBJ2-3; size: many; V: TRBV4-3; CDR3: CASSQGASMVTDTQYF
J: TRBJ1-5; size: many; V: TRBV19; CDR3: CASSIVSGQGDQPQHF
J: TRBJ2-7; size: many; V: TRBV28; CDR3: CASSLSTSGQQYF
J: TRBJ2-7; size: few; V: TRBV5-6; CDR3: CASSSGSNEQYF
J: TRBJ2-2; size: -; V: TRBV7-2; CDR3: CASSVGASQLNTGELFF
J: TRBJ1-1; size: few; V: TRBV6-2/TRBV6-3; CDR3: CASRQGLRQGWTEAFF
J: TRBJ2-3; size: many; V: TRBV6-2/TRBV6-3; CDR3: CASNIFAGSTDTQYF
J: TRBJ1-4; size: many; V: TRBV15; CDR3: CATSRTGIGEKLFF
J: TRBJ2-7; size: few; V: TRBV15; CDR3: CATSRDKTGGLVSYEQYF
J: TRBJ2-7; size: many; V: TRBV4-1; CDR3: CASSQSGGAAYEQYF
J: TRBJ2-2; size: -; V: TRBV6-5; CDR3: CASKAVGFGELFF
J: TRBJ1-4; size: many; V: TRBV5-1; CDR3: CASSLEEPSEKLFF
J: TRBJ2-3; size: few; V: TRBV27; CDR3: CASRTLESTDTQYF
J: TRBJ2-5; size: many; V: TRBV10-3; CDR3: CAIAGLQETQYF
J: TRBJ2-5; size: many; V: TRBV7-9; CDR3: CASSLAGAGVEGETQYF
J: TRBJ1-5; size: few; V: TRBV19; CDR3: CASSFGHRSNQPQHF
J: TRBJ2-7; size: many; V: TRBV20-1; CDR3: CSVLGQGDEQYF
J: TRBJ1-5; size: many; V: TRBV7-8; CDR3: CASSPGTGVLSNQPQHF
J: TRBJ2-1; size: -; V: TRBV10-3; CDR3: CAISEPTAGRGSYNEQFF